One T cell receptor (beta chain) is described in this entry. TCR beta sequencing was performed on blood CD8+ and CD4+ T cells. The individuals used as controls were healthy donors who had been matched for both age and sex. Negative isolation yielded CD4+ and CD8+ T cells, and FACS enriched TEMRA cells. The data were obtained in a study of CD8 T cells in Susac syndrome. RNA totalling about 0.45 to 1 ug underwent reverse transcription with random hexamers. Across 54 Vbeta and 13 Jbeta, TCR beta CDR3 was amplified with immunoSEQ multiplex PCR. TCRdb passed the immunoSEQ multiplex PCR reads through MiXCR, listing each CDR3 protein once. Of about 100,000 distinct CDR3 sequences detected, 90% to 95% appear once; the ten largest clones hold over 0.25%. Germline loops: CDR1 SGHAT, CDR2 FQNNGV. V dropped 6 bases and J dropped 2; count of bases not matched to a gene: 7. The CDR3 runs 14 residues.

This clonotype was sampled from a human donor in good health. The chain couples TRBV11-2 to TRBJ2-7; 7 nucleotides line up with TRBD1. The specimen sequenced was CD8+ T cells from PBMCs. CDR3: CASRYTTGPYEQYF. CDR3 DNA sequence: TGTGCCAGCAGGTATACGACAGGGCCCTACGAGCAGTACTTC.